The clone carrying this TCR beta chain was detected once. The data are from a study of blood T cell repertoires in COVID-19. Profiled with immunoSEQ multiplex PCR; TCRdb holds only in-frame clones, not every one. Of 45,000 to 60,000 clones in the sample, approximately 82% were seen once. The germline V gene encodes CDR1 SGHRS and CDR2 YFSETQ. This CDR3 spans 16 amino acids. The ends were cut back, 0 bases at V and 7 bases at J, with 17 bases in the middle. V usage is TRBV5-1 and J usage is TRBJ1-5, with D maybe TRBD1 (6 bases). Input material: PBMCs or T cells enriched from blood (not recorded which). The origin of this receptor is a woman aged 50 to 60 with acute COVID-19. CDR3 amino acids: CASSLEGQFFAQPQHF. CDR3 DNA sequence: TGCGCCAGCAGCTTGGAAGGACAGTTTTTCGCGCAGCCCCAGCATTTT. The full variable domain, in which reference TRBV5-1 and TRBJ1-5 provide the parts outside the CDR3, is KAGVTQTPRYLIKTRGQQVTLSCSPISGHRSVSWYQQTPGQGLQFLFEYFSETQRNKGNFPGRFSGRQFSNSRSEMNVSTLELGDSALYLCASSLEGQFFAQPQHFGDGTRLSIL.